The 6 T cell receptor beta chains below all came from one sample that was sequenced in a study of blood T cell repertoires in COVID-19. Measured with immunoSEQ multiplex PCR; TCRdb has only the in-frame clones, and not every one. The sample shows more than 300,000 clones, less than 90% of them seen only once. The sample comprised PBMCs or T cells enriched from blood (not recorded which). These receptors all stem from a woman in her 50s who had recovered from COVID-19.

DNA of the CDR3: TGTGCCAGTAATGGCAGAACAGGAGAAAAACTGTTTTTT. This gives the protein CASNGRTGEKLFF. The genes are TRBV19 and TRBJ1-4, with a weak D call TRBD1 (5 bases). V lost 7 bases and J lost 8, with 14 bases in between. This CDR3 is built from 13 residues. Germline V CDR1 and CDR2: LNHDA, SQIVND (reference sequence). The full variable domain, in which reference TRBV19 and TRBJ1-4 provide the parts outside the CDR3, is DGGITQSPKYLFRKEGQNVTLSCEQNLNHDAMYWYRQDPGQGLRLIYYSQIVNDFQKGDIAEGYSVSREKKESFPLTVTSAQKNPTAFYLCASNGRTGEKLFFGSGTQLSVL.

The V call is TRBV9, the J call TRBJ2-7; D perhaps matches TRBD2 (6 bases). V was pared by 0 bases and J by 4 bases, with 14 bases between. CDR1 and CDR2 from the germline V gene are SGDLS and YYNGEE. This CDR3 is 15 amino acids long. The CDR3 spells CASSVAIGSGYEQYF. Here the CDR3 DNA reads TGTGCCAGCAGCGTAGCAATCGGGAGTGGGTACGAGCAGTACTTC.

The rearrangement links TRBV7-2 to TRBJ1-4, with 11 bases fitting TRBD1. V lost 5 bases to trimming and J lost 10 bases; unmatched junction nucleotides: 6. The CDR3 runs to 14 residues. Germline V gives CDR1 SGHTA, CDR2 FQGNSA. CDR3 sequence (DNA): TGTGCCAGCAGCGAGGACAGGGGGCCAAGAAAACTGTTTTTT. Translating gives CASSEDRGPRKLFF.

The rearrangement links TRBV4-2 to TRBJ1-1; the D gene is possibly TRBD1 (6 bases). CDR3 length: 16 residues. The ends were cut back, 0 bases at V and 4 bases at J, with 15 bases in the middle. CDR1 LGHNA and CDR2 YNFKEQ come from the germline V gene. The CDR3 protein is CASSQEGTNSGTEAFF. For the CDR3, the DNA is TGTGCCAGCAGCCAAGAGGGGACAAATTCGGGCACTGAAGCTTTCTTT.

V usage is TRBV4-3 and J usage is TRBJ1-6; the D gene is possibly TRBD1 (5 bases). The CDR3 spans 15 residues. Germline values: CDR1 LGHNA, CDR2 YSLEER. V was clipped by 1 base and J by 7 bases, with 11 bases between them. DNA for the CDR3: TGCGCCAGCAGCCAAGCAGGGATCCAGAATTCACCCCTCCACTTT. Its protein product is CASSQAGIQNSPLHF.

The J gene is TRBJ2-7, the V gene TRBV11-1, with unresolved D. Germline V gene lookup returns CDR1 SGHAT and CDR2 FQDESV (reference sequence). The CDR3 extends over 15 amino acids. V lost 1 base and J lost 2, with 12 bases in between. CDR3 coding DNA: TGTGCCAGCAGCTTAGAAAGAGTCCAAACCTACGAGCAGTACTTC. This codes for CASSLERVQTYEQYF.